This paragraph covers one T cell receptor (beta chain) sequence. Its target is unknown. This entry is derived from a study of beta chain features in type 1 diabetes. Looking at the study overall: There were 107,917,701 sorted cells examined across all samples.

Since all of the isolated RNA was reverse transcribed, expressed TCRB transcripts were what got sequenced. Profiling relied on immunoSEQ multiplex PCR, and the TCRdb table lists in-frame clones only, not all of them. The sample has 240,000 or so clones; about a fifth are singletons. Germline V gene sequence: CDR1 SQVTM, CDR2 ANQGSEA. Germline trimming cut 6 bases from V and 5 bases from J; bases unmatched to any gene: 12. This CDR3 is 14 amino acids long. The study, taken as a whole, reports: The naive, central memory and Treg TCRB repertoires showed an apparent similarity that was greater among patients than among healthy donors. Lower insertion and higher deletion counts appeared at VDJ junctions in type 1 diabetes patients. In every one of the four CD4+ subsets, TCRB CDR3s were moderately but significantly shorter in Type 1 diabetes patients.

In total, each donor contributed a single heparinised blood draw that averaged around 100 mL. This TCR came from a woman between 35 and 50 years old with type 1 diabetes. Sequenced material: naive CD4+ T cells from blood. J is TRBJ2-7 and V is TRBV29-1, with 8 bases identical to TRBD1. This CDR3 is CSVPGQGGRDEQYF. The DNA of the CDR3 is TGCAGCGTACCCGGACAGGGTGGTAGGGACGAGCAGTACTTC.